These T cell receptor beta chains were read from a single sample in a study of blood T cells in healthy people across ages. Using its own MiXCR run on the 5' RACE reads, TCRdb lists one record per CDR3 protein. The repertoire holds 450,000 to 600,000 distinct CDR3 sequences, roughly a quarter seen once, with over 3.5% in the top ten. In addition, the sample was reused for a study of T cells of mothers and their children.

The sequenced sample consisted of blood. The receptors stem from a boy aged 2-15 years in good health. CDR3s include the opening cysteine and the closing phenylalanine or tryptophan. A D gene is named only where the DNA matches it firmly. Expanded clones get a size class; other rows say once, few or many, or leave the size out.

- TRBJ2-5 - TRBV6-2/TRBV6-3 TGTGCCAGCAGTTACGGGTTCGAGACCCAGTACTTC CASSYGFETQYF
many TRBJ2-5 - TRBV5-5 TGTGCCAGCCTCGGGGGTGAGACCCAGTACTTC CASLGGETQYF
- TRBJ2-7 TRBD1 TRBV29-1 TGCAGCGTTGAAGCCCTTTCGGGACAGGGGTACGAGCAGTACTTC CSVEALSGQGYEQYF
few TRBJ2-5 - TRBV7-2 TGTGCCGGCAGCCCAGGGAGAGGAGAAGAGACCCAGTACTTC CAGSPGRGEETQYF
few TRBJ1-3 - TRBV20-1 TGCAGTGCTAGCGCCCTCGGGGAAACTGGGGACACCATATATTTT CSASALGETGDTIYF
- TRBJ1-1 - TRBV29-1 TGCAGCGTTGAAACGCGACAAGTGGCCACTGAAGCTTTCTTT CSVETRQVATEAFF
- TRBJ1-4 - TRBV12-3/TRBV12-4 TGTGCCAGCAGTTTGAGGAGCGCTGAAAAACTGTTTTTT CASSLRSAEKLFF
- TRBJ2-3 TRBD2 TRBV20-1 TGCAGTGCTTCCCCGGGGGGGCGGGGCACAGATACGCAGTATTTT CSASPGGRGTDTQYF
few TRBJ2-2 - TRBV5-1 TGCGCCAGCAGCTCCCTCCTGGACAGTGACACCGGGGAGCTGTTTTTT CASSSLLDSDTGELFF
- TRBJ2-3 TRBD2 TRBV27 TGTGCCAGCAGCTCCTTCCGGACTAGCGGGAGGGTAAGCACAGATACGCAGTATTTT CASSSFRTSGRVSTDTQYF
- TRBJ2-5 TRBD2 TRBV6-6 TGTGCCAGCAGCCTGAGACTAGCGGTTCAAGAGACCCAGTACTTC CASSLRLAVQETQYF
- TRBJ1-2 TRBD1 TRBV15 TGTGCCACCAGCCCGGGACAGGGGTATGGCTACACCTTC CATSPGQGYGYTF
few TRBJ2-1 - TRBV5-5 TGTGCCAGTGGGGACGGGACCTACAATGAGCAGTTCTTC CASGDGTYNEQFF
- TRBJ2-5 TRBD2 TRBV7-6 TGTGCCAGCAGCTCTGTTCCCGGGACTACCTCGGGGGAGACCCAGTACTTC CASSSVPGTTSGETQYF
- TRBJ1-4 - TRBV11-2 TGTGCCAGCAGCTCCCGTGGAAGTAGGGTATGGGAAGAAAAACTGTTTTTT CASSSRGSRVWEEKLFF
few TRBJ2-1 TRBD2 TRBV6-2/TRBV6-3 TGTGCCAGCAGTAGCGGGATGGGGAATGAGCAGTTCTTC CASSSGMGNEQFF
few TRBJ2-7 - TRBV7-2 TGTGCCAGCAGCTTTGGGGGGTTCAGCTCCTACGAGCAGTACTTC CASSFGGFSSYEQYF
- TRBJ2-7 - TRBV21-1 TGTGCCAGCCCGGATAGGGATTTCTACGAGCAGTACTTC CASPDRDFYEQYF
- TRBJ1-4 - TRBV19 TGTGCCAGTAGTCCGGGACCCCCGAGAGGTGAAAAACTGTTTTTT CASSPGPPRGEKLFF
- TRBJ2-5 - TRBV24-1 TGTGCCACCAGTGACGCGTCCCGAGAGACCCAGTACTTC CATSDASRETQYF
- TRBJ2-1 - TRBV20-1 TGCAGTGCGGACTCCTCCTACAATGAGCAGTTCTTC CSADSSYNEQFF
few TRBJ2-2 TRBD2 TRBV12-3/TRBV12-4 TGTGCCAGCATAGGGACTAGCGGGAGTCTTGGGACCGGGGAGCTGTTTTTT CASIGTSGSLGTGELFF
- TRBJ2-3 - TRBV7-3 TGTGCCAGCAAGGAAACAGATACGCAGTATTTT CASKETDTQYF
few TRBJ1-4 - TRBV6-1 TGTGCCAGCAGTGAAGGGACAAGCCCAAATGAAAAACTGTTTTTT CASSEGTSPNEKLFF
- TRBJ1-1 - TRBV30 TGTGCCTGGTTAAGGGGGGGGAGCACTGAAGCTTTCTTT CAWLRGGSTEAFF
- TRBJ2-1 - TRBV3-1 TGTGCCAGCAGCCAAGAAGCGCGGGGCGCCGATGAGCAGTTCTTC CASSQEARGADEQFF